This T cell receptor beta chain was recovered during a study of response to subunit inactivated influenza vaccine. Broader study findings: The study's authors posited that every seasonal influenza vaccination enlists few new T cells.

TCRdb used MiXCR to reprocess the RT-PCR reads, holding one entry per CDR3 protein. Here the sample spans around 500,000 distinct CDR3 sequences, roughly 9.8% being singletons. This clonotype was seen repeatedly, ten times or more. Its antigen is not identified. There are 14 residues in the CDR3. Per the germline V gene, CDR1 is SGHTA and CDR2 is FQGNSA. V lost 1 base and J lost 4, with 10 bases in between. The chain recombines TRBV7-2 with TRBJ1-1; D is unclear. Sequenced here: PBMCs from blood, sampled 40 to 50 days after vaccination. The clonotype was recovered from a man aged 45 to 65 who received an inactivated influenza vaccine. The CDR3 DNA is TGTGCCAGCAGCTTAGTGGCCTGGGGCACTGAAGCTTTCTTT. It translates to CASSLVAWGTEAFF.